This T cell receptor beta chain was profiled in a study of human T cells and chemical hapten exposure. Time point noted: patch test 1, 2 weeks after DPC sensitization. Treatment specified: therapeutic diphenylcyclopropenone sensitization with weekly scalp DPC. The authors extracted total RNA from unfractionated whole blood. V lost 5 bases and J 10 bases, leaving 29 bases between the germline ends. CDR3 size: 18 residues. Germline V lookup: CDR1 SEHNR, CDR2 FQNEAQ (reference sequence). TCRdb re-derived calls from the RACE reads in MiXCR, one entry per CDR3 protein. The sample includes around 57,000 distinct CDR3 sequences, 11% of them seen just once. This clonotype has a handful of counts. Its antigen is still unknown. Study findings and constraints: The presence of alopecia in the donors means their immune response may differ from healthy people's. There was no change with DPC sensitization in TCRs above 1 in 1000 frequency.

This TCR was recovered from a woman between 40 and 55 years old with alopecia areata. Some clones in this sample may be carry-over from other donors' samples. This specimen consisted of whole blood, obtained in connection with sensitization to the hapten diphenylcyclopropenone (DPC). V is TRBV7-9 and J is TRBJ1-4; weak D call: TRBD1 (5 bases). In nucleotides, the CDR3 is TGTGCCAGCAGCCCCGCACAGCTAAGACAGAATGTCTTTCGAAAACTGTTTTTT. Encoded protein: CASSPAQLRQNVFRKLFF.